Listed below are T cell receptor beta chains from one sample, sequenced in a study of identical twins. Each CDR3 protein is one row after TCRdb ran MiXCR on the 5' RACE reads. The table lists just under 550,000 distinct CDR3 sequences, roughly 15% of them singletons. A further study also used this sample, focusing on yellow fever vaccine responses in identical twins.

Sequenced: CD4+ T cells sorted from blood. The origin of the receptors is a young woman in good health. CDR3s include the opening cysteine and the closing phenylalanine or tryptophan. D genes are given only for firm matches. Only part of the rows carry a size: once, few, many, or a class if the clone is expanded.

NA | NA | TRBJ1-1 | TRBV28 | CASSLSVSLNTEAFF | TGTGCCAGCAGTTTATCAGTGTCTTTGAACACTGAAGCTTTCTTT
NA | NA | TRBJ2-2 | TRBV7-9 | CASRTPSQRSRGGELFF | TGTGCCAGCAGGACCCCCTCTCAGCGGTCTCGGGGCGGGGAGCTGTTTTTT
NA | NA | TRBJ1-1 | TRBV2 | CASSRTGPIGEAFF | TGTGCCAGCAGCCGAACGGGACCGATTGGTGAAGCTTTCTTT
NA | many | TRBJ2-3 | TRBV2 | CASSELADTQYF | TGTGCCAGCAGTGAATTAGCAGATACGCAGTATTTT
NA | NA | TRBJ2-5 | TRBV14 | CASSQGPSQETQYF | TGTGCCAGCAGCCAAGGTCCCAGCCAAGAGACCCAGTACTTC
TRBD2 | NA | TRBJ2-5 | TRBV7-8 | CASSFAGVGLETQYF | TGTGCCAGCAGCTTCGCGGGGGTTGGATTGGAGACCCAGTACTTC
NA | NA | TRBJ2-3 | TRBV7-9 | CASMFSTDTQYF | TGTGCCAGCATGTTTAGCACAGATACGCAGTATTTT
TRBD2 | NA | TRBJ2-7 | TRBV7-3 | CASSLRPSGLYEQYF | TGTGCCAGCAGCCTGCGGCCTAGCGGGCTATACGAGCAGTACTTC
TRBD2 | few | TRBJ2-7 | TRBV20-1 | CSASTGTSGRSSSYEQYF | TGCAGTGCTTCAACCGGGACTAGCGGGAGGTCGAGCTCCTACGAGCAGTACTTC
NA | many | TRBJ2-3 | TRBV12-3/TRBV12-4 | CASSFNQPDTQYF | TGTGCCAGCAGTTTTAACCAGCCAGATACGCAGTATTTT
TRBD2 | NA | TRBJ2-1 | TRBV20-1 | CSARISSGRANEQFF | TGCAGTGCCCGAATTTCTAGCGGGAGGGCAAATGAGCAGTTCTTC
NA | many | TRBJ2-3 | TRBV5-1 | CASSLRQDTDTQYF | TGCGCCAGCAGCTTGAGGCAGGACACAGATACGCAGTATTTT
TRBD1 | few | TRBJ1-3 | TRBV20-1 | CSARDPIRQGVGNTIYF | TGCAGTGCTAGAGACCCTATTCGACAGGGGGTTGGAAACACCATATATTTT
NA | NA | TRBJ1-2 | TRBV29-1 | CSVDSGSAGNYGYTF | TGCAGCGTCGACAGCGGCTCCGCTGGGAACTATGGCTACACCTTC
TRBD1 | few | TRBJ2-7 | TRBV24-1 | CATSDPGQGALEQYF | TGTGCCACCAGTGACCCGGGACAGGGGGCGCTTGAGCAGTACTTC
NA | few | TRBJ1-6 | TRBV28 | CASSSFRGDISPLHF | TGTGCCAGCAGCTCCTTTCGGGGGGACATTTCACCCCTCCACTTT
TRBD2 | NA | TRBJ2-1 | TRBV7-8 | CASSSPLAGPYNEQFF | TGTGCCAGCAGCTCCCCACTAGCGGGGCCCTACAATGAGCAGTTCTTC
NA | few | TRBJ1-2 | TRBV24-1 | CATSDRISYGYTF | TGTGCCACCAGTGATCGAATATCCTATGGCTACACCTTC
NA | NA | TRBJ1-6 | TRBV18 | CASSLSTISNRKSNSPLHF | TGTGCCAGCTCACTCTCTACGATTTCGAACAGAAAATCTAATTCACCCCTCCACTTT
NA | NA | TRBJ2-4 | TRBV12-3/TRBV12-4 | CASSLGHGGGNIQYF | TGTGCCAGCAGCCTCGGACACGGCGGTGGAAACATTCAGTACTTC
NA | few | TRBJ2-5 | TRBV28 | CASRVQETQYF | TGTGCCAGCAGAGTACAAGAGACCCAGTACTTC
TRBD1 | NA | TRBJ2-4 | TRBV7-9 | CASTNQGAYKNIQYF | TGTGCCAGCACCAACCAGGGGGCTTATAAAAACATTCAGTACTTC
NA | NA | TRBJ2-2 | TRBV7-2 | CASSLVASAGELFF | TGTGCCAGCAGCTTAGTTGCGTCGGCCGGGGAGCTGTTTTTT
TRBD1 | NA | TRBJ2-3 | TRBV20-1 | CSADGQGMGLGTDTQYF | TGCAGTGCCGACGGACAGGGGATGGGGTTGGGCACAGATACGCAGTATTTT
NA | few | TRBJ2-1 | TRBV2 | CASSERDNEQFF | TGTGCCAGCAGTGAAAGGGATAATGAGCAGTTCTTC
TRBD1 | NA | TRBJ2-1 | TRBV20-1 | CSAPGKGAINEQFF | TGCAGTGCTCCTGGGAAGGGGGCGATCAATGAGCAGTTCTTC
NA | NA | TRBJ2-3 | TRBV24-1 | CATSGRQVEQPDTQYF | TGTGCCACCAGTGGCAGACAGGTCGAGCAACCAGATACGCAGTATTTT
TRBD1 | few | TRBJ2-3 | TRBV11-1 | CASSLRPGQANTDTQYF | TGTGCCAGCAGCTTACGACCGGGACAGGCCAACACAGATACGCAGTATTTT
NA | few | TRBJ1-6 | TRBV12-3/TRBV12-4 | CASSPFVGVGNSPLHF | TGTGCCAGCAGCCCTTTTGTAGGGGTAGGGAATTCACCCCTCCACTTT
TRBD1 | few | TRBJ2-1 | TRBV28 | CASSLSGQGARNEQFF | TGTGCCAGCAGTCTGTCGGGACAGGGGGCTCGCAATGAGCAGTTCTTC
TRBD1 | many | TRBJ2-7 | TRBV12-3/TRBV12-4 | CASSLGQGASYEQYF | TGTGCCAGCAGTTTGGGACAGGGGGCTTCCTACGAGCAGTACTTC
NA | many | TRBJ1-4 | TRBV5-1 | CASSLGRAMNEKLFF | TGCGCCAGCAGCTTGGGCAGGGCCATGAATGAAAAACTGTTTTTT
NA | few | TRBJ1-5 | TRBV5-5 | CASSLGDAGESNQPQHF | TGTGCCAGCAGCTTGGGGGACGCAGGCGAGAGCAATCAGCCCCAGCATTTT
TRBD2 | NA | TRBJ2-3 | TRBV6-5 | CASSVLAGDSTDTQYF | TGTGCCAGCAGTGTACTAGCGGGGGACTCCACAGATACGCAGTATTTT
TRBD1 | NA | TRBJ1-6 | TRBV5-1 | CASSLGTGGYNSPLHF | TGCGCCAGCAGCTTGGGTACAGGGGGCTATAATTCACCCCTCCACTTT
NA | many | TRBJ1-1 | TRBV15 | CATSRDRLRGGAEAFF | TGTGCCACCAGCAGAGACCGGCTGAGGGGAGGGGCTGAAGCTTTCTTT
NA | NA | TRBJ2-2 | TRBV9 | CASSADSVATGELFF | TGTGCCAGCAGCGCTGACTCAGTAGCCACCGGGGAGCTGTTTTTT
NA | NA | TRBJ1-1 | TRBV28 | CASSLPVGTEAFF | TGTGCCAGCAGTTTACCGGTAGGGACTGAAGCTTTCTTT
NA | NA | TRBJ1-5 | TRBV24-1 | CATSSSSNQPQHF | TGTGCCACCAGTTCCAGTAGCAATCAGCCCCAGCATTTT
NA | few | TRBJ1-2 | TRBV24-1 | CATSDPKDGNYGYTF | TGTGCCACCAGTGATCCAAAGGACGGAAACTATGGCTACACCTTC
TRBD2 | NA | TRBJ2-1 | TRBV5-1 | CASSLGGRTIHHEQFF | TGCGCCAGCAGCTTGGGCGGGAGGACCATACACCATGAGCAGTTCTTC
NA | few | TRBJ2-1 | TRBV7-2 | CASIPSRPGDEQFF | TGTGCCAGCATCCCCAGTCGGCCCGGAGATGAGCAGTTCTTC
NA | few | TRBJ1-1 | TRBV5-1 | CASSFLDSLNTEAFF | TGCGCCAGCAGCTTCCTGGACAGCCTGAACACTGAAGCTTTCTTT
NA | once | TRBJ1-1 | TRBV20-1 | CSAPTGTLNTEAFF | TGCAGTGCGCCTACCGGGACGCTGAACACTGAAGCTTTCTTT
TRBD1 | many | TRBJ1-1 | TRBV2 | CASSDRDLEAFF | TGTGCCAGCAGCGACAGGGACCTTGAAGCTTTCTTT
NA | few | TRBJ2-7 | TRBV5-8 | CASSLTLYEQYF | TGTGCCAGCAGCTTGACCCTCTACGAGCAGTACTTC
NA | few | TRBJ2-5 | TRBV12-5 | CASGFGQRQETQYF | TGTGCTAGTGGTTTCGGACAGAGACAAGAGACCCAGTACTTC
TRBD2 | NA | TRBJ2-5 | TRBV2 | CASSGAGGGQQETQYF | TGTGCCAGCAGTGGAGCGGGAGGCGGGCAACAAGAGACCCAGTACTTC
NA | NA | TRBJ1-2 | TRBV6-2/TRBV6-3 | CASSYSGRAFNYGYTF | TGTGCCAGCAGTTACTCGGGCAGGGCGTTTAACTATGGCTACACCTTC
TRBD1 | many | TRBJ1-2 | TRBV6-1 | CASSLRDRDGYTF | TGTGCCAGCAGTCTCCGGGACAGGGATGGCTACACCTTC
NA | NA | TRBJ2-3 | TRBV20-1 | CSARKTSTDTQYF | TGCAGTGCTAGGAAGACTTCCACAGATACGCAGTATTTT
NA | few | TRBJ2-1 | TRBV4-2 | CASSQTGPFDEQFF | TGTGCCAGCAGCCAAACGGGACCCTTCGATGAGCAGTTCTTC
NA | NA | TRBJ1-5 | TRBV28 | CASTQISNQPQHF | TGTGCCAGCACCCAAATTAGCAATCAGCCCCAGCATTTT